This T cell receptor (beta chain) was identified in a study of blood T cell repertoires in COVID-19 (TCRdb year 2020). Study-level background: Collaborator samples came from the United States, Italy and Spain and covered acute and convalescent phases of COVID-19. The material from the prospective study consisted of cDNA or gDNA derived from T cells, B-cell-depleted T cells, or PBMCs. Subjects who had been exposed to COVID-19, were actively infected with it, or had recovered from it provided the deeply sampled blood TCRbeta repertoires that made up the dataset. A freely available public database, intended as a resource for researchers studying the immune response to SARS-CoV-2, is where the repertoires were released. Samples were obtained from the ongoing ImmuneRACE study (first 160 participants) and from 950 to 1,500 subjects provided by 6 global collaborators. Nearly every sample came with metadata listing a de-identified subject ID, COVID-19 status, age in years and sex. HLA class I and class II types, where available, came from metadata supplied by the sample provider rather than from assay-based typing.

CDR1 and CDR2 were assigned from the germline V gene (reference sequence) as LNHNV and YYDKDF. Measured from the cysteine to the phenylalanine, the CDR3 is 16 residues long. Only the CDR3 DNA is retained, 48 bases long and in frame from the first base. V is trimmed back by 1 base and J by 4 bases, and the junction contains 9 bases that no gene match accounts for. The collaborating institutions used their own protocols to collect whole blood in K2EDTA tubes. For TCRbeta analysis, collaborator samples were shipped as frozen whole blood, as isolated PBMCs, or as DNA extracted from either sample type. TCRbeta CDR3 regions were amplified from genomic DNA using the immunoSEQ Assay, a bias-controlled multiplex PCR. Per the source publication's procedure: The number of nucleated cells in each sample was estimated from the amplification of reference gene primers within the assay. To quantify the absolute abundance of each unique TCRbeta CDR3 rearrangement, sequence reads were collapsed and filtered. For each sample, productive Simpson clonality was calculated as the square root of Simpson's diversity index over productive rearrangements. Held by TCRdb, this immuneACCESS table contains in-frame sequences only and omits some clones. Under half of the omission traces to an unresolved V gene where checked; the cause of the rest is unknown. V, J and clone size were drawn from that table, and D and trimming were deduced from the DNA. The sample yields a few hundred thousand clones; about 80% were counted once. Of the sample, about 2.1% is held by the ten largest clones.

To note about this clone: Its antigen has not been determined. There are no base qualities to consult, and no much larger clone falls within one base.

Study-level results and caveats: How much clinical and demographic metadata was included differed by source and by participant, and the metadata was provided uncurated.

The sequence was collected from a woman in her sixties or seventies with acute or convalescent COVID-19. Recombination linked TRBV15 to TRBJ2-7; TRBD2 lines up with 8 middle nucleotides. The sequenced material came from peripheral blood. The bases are TGTGCCACCAGCAGAGCCCCCCCCGCGGGGGGTTACGAGCAGTACTTC. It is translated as CATSRAPPAGGYEQYF.